This T cell receptor (beta chain) stems from a study of cytomegalovirus exposure and HLA in healthy donors. At the level of the study: Of some 360 genotyped donors, 81% clustered with self-reported Caucasian donors. General study results and limits: It was likely that a cluster of highly shared sequence variants was a sequencing artifact. The records held CMV serostatus as the only immune exposure information.

As for this clone: Its antigen is still unknown. The identical CDR3 is also encoded by other nucleotide sequences in the sample.

Primers: 60 Vbeta forward and 13 Jbeta reverse. The table came from immunoSEQ multiplex PCR; TCRdb's copy has only in-frame clones and leaves some out. Of 91,000 or so clones in the sample, 76% were seen once. The germline CDR1 and CDR2 sequences are MNHEY and SMNVEV (reference sequence). This CDR3 has 13 amino acids. Trimming shortened V by 5 bases and J by 0 bases, and 5 bases separated the two germline ends. This TCR derives from a man aged 30 to 39 in good health and CMV-seropositive. Material: PBMCs. This chain links TRBV27 with TRBJ2-1; D ambiguous. CDR3 amino acids: CASSSSSYNEQFF. DNA for the CDR3: TGTGCCAGCAGTAGCTCCTCCTACAATGAGCAGTTCTTC.